The entry that follows covers one TCR beta chain sequence. The CDR3 is 16 residues long. The ends lost 1 base at V and 3 bases at J; junction bases unmatched: 8. Germline loops: CDR1 SGHRS, CDR2 YFSETQ. This record belongs to a study of blood T cell repertoires in COVID-19. Sequencing was performed with immunoSEQ multiplex PCR; in TCRdb, only in-frame clones are kept and a portion is missing. This sample has around 280,000 clones, with around 88% found just once. This chain joins TRBV5-1 and TRBJ2-5, with 8 nucleotides matching TRBD1. Source material: PBMCs or T cells enriched from blood (not recorded which). This receptor was obtained from a woman aged 40-49 years who had recovered from COVID-19. CDR3 loop: CASSLLITGGKETQYF. For the CDR3, the DNA is TGCGCCAGCAGCTTGTTAATTACAGGGGGGAAAGAGACCCAGTACTTC.